This TCR beta chain was obtained from a study of response to subunit inactivated influenza vaccine. Findings and caveats of the study: The authors suggested that few new T cells are recruited per seasonal influenza vaccination.

TCRdb reprocessed the RT-PCR reads with MiXCR, giving one entry per CDR3 protein. The table records 500,000 to 750,000 distinct CDR3 sequences, approximately 14% of them present only once. There are a few counts of this clonotype. Its antigen is not identified. The source is a man aged 50 or older who received an inactivated influenza vaccine. The sequencing here drew on PBMCs from blood, taken roughly 12 days after vaccination.

In DNA form, the CDR3 reads TGCGCCAGCAGCTTGAATCCTAGCGGGTACGAGCAGTACTTC. It yields the protein CASSLNPSGYEQYF. The chain combines TRBV5-1 with TRBJ2-7; 8 bases are a match to TRBD2. Germline V CDR1 and CDR2: SGHRS, YFSETQ. The CDR3 spans 14 residues. The J segment lost 4 bases and the V segment lost 1 base, leaving 4 bases of the junction unmatched.